This is a list of T cell receptor beta chains from one sample in a study of shared clonotypes between healthy human individuals. TCRdb's table, derived via immunoSEQ multiplex PCR, lists solely in-frame clones and lacks some. The top ten clones hold approximately 0.067% of a sample with 500,000 to 550,000 clones, around 95% of them seen once. The sample was naive CD4+ T cells sorted from blood. The origin of the receptors is a woman aged 25-40 years in good health. The CDR3 runs from the conserved cysteine through the conserved F or W. D genes are given only for firm matches. Size is omitted from some rows. Given values are once, few, many or a class for expanded clones.

clone_size: once
d_call: -
v_call: TRBV6-1
j_call: TRBJ2-3
cdr3_nt: TGTGCCAGCAGGGACGGGTTCAACGGAGATACGCAGTATTTT
cdr3_aa: CASRDGFNGDTQYF

clone_size: once
d_call: -
v_call: TRBV28
j_call: TRBJ1-5
cdr3_nt: TGTGCCAGCAGAACGATCAGACGGCAGCCCCAGCATTTT
cdr3_aa: CASRTIRRQPQHF

clone_size: -
d_call: TRBD1
v_call: TRBV28
j_call: TRBJ2-7
cdr3_nt: TGTGCCAGCCGGAGGACAGGGGGCTCCTACGAGCAGTACTTC
cdr3_aa: CASRRTGGSYEQYF

clone_size: -
d_call: -
v_call: TRBV5-4
j_call: TRBJ1-2
cdr3_nt: TGTGCCAGCAGCTTGGCCACGGGGTTCTATGGCTACACCTTC
cdr3_aa: CASSLATGFYGYTF

clone_size: -
d_call: TRBD2
v_call: TRBV13
j_call: TRBJ2-7
cdr3_nt: TGTGCCAGCAGCACCGCTAGCGGCGGCGGGTACGAGCAGTACTTC
cdr3_aa: CASSTASGGGYEQYF

clone_size: -
d_call: TRBD1
v_call: TRBV5-1
j_call: TRBJ2-3
cdr3_nt: TGCGCCAGCAGCATACGGGACAGGGGCACAGATACGCAGTATTTT
cdr3_aa: CASSIRDRGTDTQYF

clone_size: -
d_call: TRBD2
v_call: TRBV13
j_call: TRBJ2-7
cdr3_nt: TGTGCCAGCAGCTTAGGTGGAGCGGGAGGGCCGGGGGAGCAGTACTTC
cdr3_aa: CASSLGGAGGPGEQYF

clone_size: -
d_call: -
v_call: TRBV5-1
j_call: TRBJ1-2
cdr3_nt: TGCGCCAGCAGCTTGGCCAATTCAGGGGATGGCTACACCTTC
cdr3_aa: CASSLANSGDGYTF

clone_size: -
d_call: TRBD1
v_call: TRBV28
j_call: TRBJ2-7
cdr3_nt: TGTGCCAGCAGTGAGGGACAGGGAGGTTACGAGCAGTACTTC
cdr3_aa: CASSEGQGGYEQYF

clone_size: -
d_call: TRBD2
v_call: TRBV7-7
j_call: TRBJ2-2
cdr3_nt: TGTGCCAGCAGCGTTACTAGCGTGGCCGGGGAGCTGTTTTTT
cdr3_aa: CASSVTSVAGELFF

clone_size: -
d_call: -
v_call: TRBV4-1
j_call: TRBJ2-7
cdr3_nt: TGCGCCAGCAGCCAAGCACCCGGGAAGTTGTACGAGCAGTACTTC
cdr3_aa: CASSQAPGKLYEQYF

clone_size: -
d_call: -
v_call: TRBV5-6
j_call: TRBJ2-5
cdr3_nt: TGTGCCAGCAGCTTGACGGGCAGCAAACTGAAAGAGACCCAGTACTTC
cdr3_aa: CASSLTGSKLKETQYF

clone_size: -
d_call: -
v_call: TRBV30
j_call: TRBJ2-7
cdr3_nt: TGTGCCTGGAGTGTACAGCGGCCTACCTACGAGCAGTACTTC
cdr3_aa: CAWSVQRPTYEQYF

clone_size: -
d_call: TRBD2
v_call: TRBV18
j_call: TRBJ2-5
cdr3_nt: TGTGCCAGCTCACGGGGGGGTCAAGAGACCCAGTACTTC
cdr3_aa: CASSRGGQETQYF

clone_size: -
d_call: -
v_call: TRBV21-1
j_call: TRBJ2-7
cdr3_nt: TGTGCCAGCAAGAGGTGGAGACTAGGTCATGACTCCTACGAGCAGTACTTC
cdr3_aa: CASKRWRLGHDSYEQYF

clone_size: -
d_call: -
v_call: TRBV5-1
j_call: TRBJ2-2
cdr3_nt: TGCGCCAGCAGCTTGGTGGGGGAGACCGGGGAGCTGTTTTTT
cdr3_aa: CASSLVGETGELFF

clone_size: -
d_call: -
v_call: TRBV7-9
j_call: TRBJ2-1
cdr3_nt: TGTGCCAGCCACAATGGGGGGAGCTCCTACAATGAGCAGTTCTTC
cdr3_aa: CASHNGGSSYNEQFF

clone_size: -
d_call: -
v_call: TRBV7-9
j_call: TRBJ2-1
cdr3_nt: TGTGCCAGCAGCTTTATCTCGGGACTGGTTAACAATGAGCAGTTCTTC
cdr3_aa: CASSFISGLVNNEQFF

clone_size: -
d_call: TRBD2
v_call: TRBV2
j_call: TRBJ2-5
cdr3_nt: TGTGCCAGCAGTGAAAGACTAGCGGGAGGTGAGACCCAGTACTTC
cdr3_aa: CASSERLAGGETQYF

clone_size: -
d_call: -
v_call: TRBV5-1
j_call: TRBJ1-2
cdr3_nt: TGCGCCAGCAGCCGGGACACTTTCGACTATGGCTACACCTTC
cdr3_aa: CASSRDTFDYGYTF

clone_size: -
d_call: -
v_call: TRBV28
j_call: TRBJ2-1
cdr3_nt: TGTGCCAGCAGGACGGAGGGGGAATTTTACAATGAGCAGTTCTTC
cdr3_aa: CASRTEGEFYNEQFF

clone_size: -
d_call: -
v_call: TRBV19
j_call: TRBJ2-1
cdr3_nt: TGTGCCATAGGTGTTGGGAGCTCCTACAATGAGCAGTTCTTC
cdr3_aa: CAIGVGSSYNEQFF

clone_size: -
d_call: TRBD2
v_call: TRBV19
j_call: TRBJ2-1
cdr3_nt: TGTGCCAGTAGCCGAAGCGGGGGAGGGTACAATGAGCAGTTCTTC
cdr3_aa: CASSRSGGGYNEQFF

clone_size: once
d_call: -
v_call: TRBV6-5
j_call: TRBJ1-5
cdr3_nt: TGTGCCAGCACCGGCAGCAATAGCAATCAGCCCCAGCATTTT
cdr3_aa: CASTGSNSNQPQHF

clone_size: -
d_call: TRBD1
v_call: TRBV9
j_call: TRBJ2-7
cdr3_nt: TGTGCCAGCAGCCCGCGACAGGGTACGTACTACGAGCAGTACTTC
cdr3_aa: CASSPRQGTYYEQYF

clone_size: -
d_call: TRBD1
v_call: TRBV10-1
j_call: TRBJ1-4
cdr3_nt: TGCGCCAGCATCCGACAGGGCGAGAGTCTAACCGAAAAACTGTTTTTT
cdr3_aa: CASIRQGESLTEKLFF

clone_size: -
d_call: -
v_call: TRBV19
j_call: TRBJ1-5
cdr3_nt: TGTGCCAGTAGTATAGGGGGACGGGGTCAGCCCCAGCATTTT
cdr3_aa: CASSIGGRGQPQHF

clone_size: -
d_call: TRBD1
v_call: TRBV28
j_call: TRBJ1-6
cdr3_nt: TGTGCCAGCAGCTCGGGACAGGCGACAGCCTATTCACCCCTCCACTTT
cdr3_aa: CASSSGQATAYSPLHF

clone_size: -
d_call: -
v_call: TRBV28
j_call: TRBJ1-1
cdr3_nt: TGTGCCAGCAGTGTTGGAGGACCATTGAACACTGAAGCTTTCTTT
cdr3_aa: CASSVGGPLNTEAFF

clone_size: -
d_call: -
v_call: TRBV30
j_call: TRBJ1-4
cdr3_nt: TGTGCCTGGAGTGCCCAGGGGCCTCTGGAACTGTTTTTT
cdr3_aa: CAWSAQGPLELFF

clone_size: -
d_call: -
v_call: TRBV6-1
j_call: TRBJ2-2
cdr3_nt: TGTGCCAGCAGTGGGGGGACCGGGGAGCTGTTTTTT
cdr3_aa: CASSGGTGELFF